This section outlines one T cell receptor beta chain sequence together with its context. Trimming at V came to 5 bases and at J to 5 bases, leaving 4 bases not matched to a gene. The CDR3 covers 13 residues. Germline lookup yields CDR1 LNHDA and CDR2 SQIVND (reference sequence). This record comes from a study of blood T cell repertoires in COVID-19. Data came from immunoSEQ multiplex PCR; TCRdb stores just in-frame clones and leaves some out. Among under 300,000 clones listed, 86% were seen once. Sequencing was done on a sample of peripheral blood. This clonotype was sampled from a woman aged 25-40 years with active or convalescent COVID-19. This chain joins TRBV19 and TRBJ2-5; 8 bases match TRBD1. The DNA of the CDR3 is TGTGCCAGTAGTGCAGGGGGCTGGGAGACCCAGTACTTC. It codes for CASSAGGWETQYF.